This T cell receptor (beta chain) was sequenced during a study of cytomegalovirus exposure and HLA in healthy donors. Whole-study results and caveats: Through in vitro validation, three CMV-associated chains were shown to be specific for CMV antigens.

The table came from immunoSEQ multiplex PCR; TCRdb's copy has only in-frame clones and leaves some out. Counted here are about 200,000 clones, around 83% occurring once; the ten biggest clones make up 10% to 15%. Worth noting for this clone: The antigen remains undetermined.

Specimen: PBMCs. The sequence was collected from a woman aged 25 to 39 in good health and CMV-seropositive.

The CDR3 here is CASSIGRAGYEQYF. In nucleotides, the CDR3 is TGTGCCAGTAGTATCGGCCGGGCGGGTTACGAGCAGTACTTC. The chain carries TRBV19 and TRBJ2-7, with D tentatively TRBD2 (5 bases). CDR1 and CDR2 (germline): LNHDA, SQIVND (reference sequence). The CDR3 is 14 amino acids. V was trimmed by 3 bases and J by 4 bases, leaving 13 bases between them. The whole variable domain, remainder taken from reference TRBV19 and TRBJ2-7, is DGGITQSPKYLFRKEGQNVTLSCEQNLNHDAMYWYRQDPGQGLRLIYYSQIVNDFQKGDIAEGYSVSREKKESFPLTVTSAQKNPTAFYLCASSIGRAGYEQYFGPGTRLTVT.